This TCR beta chain was captured in a study of OX40 agonist ivuxolimab in advanced cancers. About the study: Patients enrolled in dose escalation were diagnosed with hepatocellular carcinoma, melanoma, renal cell or head and neck cancer. Study-level findings and limits: CD4+ and CD8+ blood T cells expanded clonally by week 6 at 0.1 to 3.0 mg/kg.

TCRdb's copy holds only in-frame clones and misses some; the assay was immunoSEQ multiplex PCR. The sample has roughly 60,000 clones, around 86% seen once. Germline V lookup: CDR1 MNHNS, CDR2 SASEGT. Trimming at V came to 4 bases and at J to 10 bases, leaving 13 bases not matched to a gene. The CDR3 has 15 residues. With respect to this clone: Antigen unknown.

The genes are TRBV6-1 and TRBJ1-1; 9 bases match TRBD1. The sequenced sample was CD4+ or CD8+ T cells sorted from blood, obtained in a trial of the OX40 agonist ivuxolimab. This receptor was obtained from an adult with an advanced solid tumor such as melanoma, head and neck, liver or kidney cancer. CDR3 bases: TGTGCCAGCAGTGCCCTCCGGGACAGGGCCGGGGGAGCTTTCTTT. Translated: CASSALRDRAGGAFF.